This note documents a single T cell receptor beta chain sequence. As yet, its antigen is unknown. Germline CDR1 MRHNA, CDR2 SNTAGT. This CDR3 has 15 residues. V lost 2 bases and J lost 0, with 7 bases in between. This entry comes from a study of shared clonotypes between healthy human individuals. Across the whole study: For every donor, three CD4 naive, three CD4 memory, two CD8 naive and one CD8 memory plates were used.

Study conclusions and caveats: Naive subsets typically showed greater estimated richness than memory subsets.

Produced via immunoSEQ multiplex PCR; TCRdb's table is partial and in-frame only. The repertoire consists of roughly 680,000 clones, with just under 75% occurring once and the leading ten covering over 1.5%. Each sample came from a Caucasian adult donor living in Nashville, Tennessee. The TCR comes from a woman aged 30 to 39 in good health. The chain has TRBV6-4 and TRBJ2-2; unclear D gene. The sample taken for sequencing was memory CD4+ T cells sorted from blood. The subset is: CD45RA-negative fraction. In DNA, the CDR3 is TGTGCCAGCAGTGACGGCAGCACGAACACCGGGGAGCTGTTTTTT. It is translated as CASSDGSTNTGELFF.